This T cell receptor (beta chain) appears in the sequencing data of a study of beta chain features in type 1 diabetes (dated by TCRdb to 2016 to 2019). Describing the broader study: Mean age, gender distribution, total cell number and subset yield were not different between patients and healthy donors. A total of some 110 million sorted cells were examined across all samples, and the number of cells per subset was strongly correlated with RNA yield. The study compared the TCRB repertoires of sorted circulating CD4+ T cell subsets in recently diagnosed type 1 diabetes patients with those in matched healthy donors. Regulatory and stem cell-like memory subsets were obtained from only 8 patients and roughly 8 healthy donors, while naive and central memory subsets were obtained from all 30 or so donors.

This clone has only a few counts. It has no known antigen specificity. Base quality data are lacking; no much larger clone is found one base away. The entire amount of isolated RNA was reverse transcribed using the High Capacity cDNA Reverse Transcription Kit, so the sequenced TCRB transcripts were expressed ones. Deep immunoSEQ sequencing was applied to naive, central memory and regulatory T cell samples, giving an average of around 4 million total reads per sample. Sorted cells were lysed in RLT buffer, and RNA was extracted using DNase-treated RNeasy Micro or Mini kits according to cell number. Each cell subset was processed separately to prevent cross-contamination, with patient and healthy donor samples processed together. TCRB sequences were amplified from cDNA with the immunoSEQ multiplex PCR, producing 87-bp fragments spanning the CDR3 region. The amplicons were sequenced using the Illumina HiSeq platform. The authors' pipeline ran thus. Synthetic template baselines were used to correct PCR bias computationally, reads within Hamming distance 2 were collapsed, and singletons that could not be merged were discarded. By aligning reads against IMGT, V, D and J genes, CDR3 length, and insertions or deletions at six rearrangement sites were assigned. Clonotype counts were normalized to sorted cell number within each subset before computing true diversity and Gini coefficients with the tcR R package. The overlap coefficient, calculated on TCRB nucleotide sequences, was used to measure repertoire sharing. As a proxy for the pre-selection repertoire, out-of-frame TCRB sequences from naive cells were analyzed. As stored in TCRdb, this immuneACCESS dataset retains in-frame rearrangements with V and J assigned. A fraction of the clones does not appear; measured against another copy, unresolved V genes explain less than half of the discrepancy, and the remainder lacks a known reason. V, J and clone size were drawn from that table, and D and trimming were deduced from the DNA. This sample gives under 450,000 clones in total; approximately 13% of them show up just once. Of the sample, about 0.034% is held by the ten largest clones.

From each donor, a single peripheral blood sample of about 110 mL on average was drawn into heparinised tubes. Using a panel that included CD45RO, CCR7, CD25, CD127, CD95 and CD27, naive, central memory, regulatory and stem cell-like memory CD4+ T cells were sorted on a BD FACSAria II. A purity above 95% was achieved for all sorted populations. PBMCs were isolated immediately by Lymphoprep density gradient centrifugation and stained directly without culture. Samples were stained and sorted in pairs, with one healthy donor and one patient per experiment, so that batch effects were minimized. Study-wide conclusions, independent of this receptor: In all four CD4+ subsets, TCRB CDR3 length was moderately but significantly shorter in type 1 diabetes patients. Because small numbers of individuals were included in the HLA sub-analyses, any influence of HLA type on TCRB rearrangement was left unresolved. Sequencing cDNA rather than genomic DNA could over-represent highly expressing activated cells, although activation and CD3 levels did not differ between groups. Fewer insertions and more nucleotide deletions at VDJ recombination sites were observed in patients with type 1 diabetes, implying thymic rearrangement abnormalities. PCR might favor shorter templates, but patient and control samples were amplified and corrected together, so any skew would affect both groups equally. Naive, central memory and regulatory TCRB repertoires appeared to be more similar among patients than among healthy donors.

Between the V and J ends, shortened by 4 bases and 8 bases respectively, the junction contains 13 bases. Via the germline V gene (reference sequence), CDR1 is SGHNT and CDR2 YYREEE. From cysteine to phenylalanine, the CDR3 is 13 amino acids long. CDR3 DNA is the only sequence kept; it has 39 bases, read in frame from the first base. The receptor's source is a young man in good health. The rearranged segments are TRBV5-4 and TRBJ2-4; D gene: possibly TRBD1, on 7 matching bases. Sequences were obtained from naive CD4+ T cells from blood. Interpreted using the paper, the cell subset or site label stands for: true naive CD4+ T cells. The DNA sequence reads TGTGCCAGCAGCCAAACAGGGGAGGACATTCAGTACTTC. This yields the protein CASSQTGEDIQYF.